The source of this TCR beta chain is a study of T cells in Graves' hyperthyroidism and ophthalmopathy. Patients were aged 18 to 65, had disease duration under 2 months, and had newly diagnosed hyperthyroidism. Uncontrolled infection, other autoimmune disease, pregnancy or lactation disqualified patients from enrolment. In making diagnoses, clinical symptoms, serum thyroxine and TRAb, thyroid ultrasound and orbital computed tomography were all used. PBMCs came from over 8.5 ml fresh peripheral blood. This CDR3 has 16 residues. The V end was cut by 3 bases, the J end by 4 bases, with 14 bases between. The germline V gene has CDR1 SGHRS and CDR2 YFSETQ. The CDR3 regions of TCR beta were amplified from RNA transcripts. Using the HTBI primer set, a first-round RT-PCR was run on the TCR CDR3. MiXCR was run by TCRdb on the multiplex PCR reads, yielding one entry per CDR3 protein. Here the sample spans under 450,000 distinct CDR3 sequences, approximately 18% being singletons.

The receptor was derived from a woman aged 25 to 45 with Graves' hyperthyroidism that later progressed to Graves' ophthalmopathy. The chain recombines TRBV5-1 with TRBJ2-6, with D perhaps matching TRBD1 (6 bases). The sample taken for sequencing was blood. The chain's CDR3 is CASSWSPGVGANVLTF. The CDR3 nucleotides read TGCGCCAGCAGCTGGAGCCCAGGGGTAGGGGCCAACGTCCTGACTTTC.